Following are 24 T cell receptor beta chains from one sample sequenced in a study of cytomegalovirus exposure and HLA in healthy donors. Amplification used 60 Vbeta primers and 13 Jbeta primers. Generated by immunoSEQ multiplex PCR, the TCRdb table keeps only in-frame clones and is missing some. The sample has about 190,000 clones, roughly 78% seen once. Sequencing was performed on PBMCs. Receptors originate from a boy between 10 and 17 years old in good health and CMV-seronegative.

This clone was seen a handful of times. The CDR3 here is CASSSGTGGYEQYF. The CDR3 nucleotides read TGTGCCAGCAGCTCGGGGACAGGGGGCTACGAGCAGTACTTC. This chain uses TRBV7-8 with TRBJ2-7, with 11 nucleotides matching TRBD1. Trimming removed 4 bases from V and 3 bases from J; junction bases left unmatched: 2. The CDR3 has 14 residues. The V gene's germline CDR1 is SGHVS and CDR2 FQNEAQ.

Comment on this clone: The junction and the germline gene differ at one end; a read error may be behind it. The chain has TRBV7-9 and TRBJ1-5, with 7 bases aligning to TRBD1. Per germline, CDR1 SEHNR and CDR2 FQNEAQ (reference sequence). This CDR3 has 16 residues. Written as DNA, the CDR3 is TGTTCCAGCAGCTTATGTGCAGGGGGTTGGTGTCAGCCCCAGCATTTT. Amino acids: CSSSLCAGGWCQPQHF.

The V and J genes are TRBV5-1 and TRBJ2-2, with TRBD2 as a possible D gene (5 bases). The CDR3 is made up of 16 amino acids. Per germline, CDR1 SGHRS and CDR2 YFSETQ. V was trimmed by 4 bases and J by 6 bases, leaving 19 bases between them. The CDR3 bases are TGCGCCAGCAGCCCAGCTCTCGGGGAAAGGGCCGGGGAGCTGTTTTTT. Protein product: CASSPALGERAGELFF. The full variable domain, in which reference TRBV5-1 and TRBJ2-2 provide the parts outside the CDR3, is KAGVTQTPRYLIKTRGQQVTLSCSPISGHRSVSWYQQTPGQGLQFLFEYFSETQRNKGNFPGRFSGRQFSNSRSEMNVSTLELGDSALYLCASSPALGERAGELFFGEGSRLTVL.

The genes are TRBV5-1 and TRBJ1-1; D unclear. The V end lost 1 base, the J end lost 0 bases, and 10 bases lay between the germline ends. Per germline, CDR1 SGHRS and CDR2 YFSETQ. This CDR3 comprises 15 residues. CDR3 in amino acids: CASSLWNGVNTEAFF. CDR3 nucleotides: TGCGCCAGCAGCTTGTGGAACGGAGTGAACACTGAAGCTTTCTTT.

The V call is TRBV7-8, the J call TRBJ2-3; TRBD1 agrees at 10 bases. Unmatched junction bases numbered 5, after V lost 8 bases and J lost 3 bases. Germline V gene data show CDR1 as SGHVS and CDR2 as FQNEAQ. The CDR3 totals 14 residues. The CDR3 is CASAPGQGTDTQYF. The CDR3 DNA is TGTGCCAGCGCCCCGGGACAGGGGACAGATACGCAGTATTTT.

V is TRBV29-1 and J is TRBJ1-1; TRBD1 matches 11 bases. The CDR3 contains 13 residues. Trimming took 7 bases from V and 3 from J; bases not matched to a gene: 4. The germline V gene has CDR1 SQVTM and CDR2 ANQGSEA. The CDR3 DNA reads as TGCAGCGGGGGGGGACAGGGGGACACTGAAGCTTTCTTT. Protein sequence: CSGGGQGDTEAFF.

The chain employs TRBV11-2 and TRBJ2-5, with TRBD1 matching 8 bases. The germline CDR1 and CDR2 sequences are SGHAT and FQNNGV. V lost 1 base, J lost 4 bases, and 8 bases stayed unmatched. The CDR3 spans 16 residues. The CDR3 is CASSLVLGDRGETQYF. In DNA, the CDR3 is TGTGCCAGCAGCTTAGTATTAGGTGACAGGGGAGAGACCCAGTACTTC.

This clone came up a few times. The chain employs TRBV12-5 and TRBJ1-4; 8 bases are a match to TRBD1. The CDR3 runs 17 residues. Germline CDR1 reads LGHNT; CDR2 reads FRNRAP. V lost 4 bases and J lost 8; bases outside the gene matches: 15. The chain's CDR3 is CASGSHQQGAREEKLFF. The CDR3 bases are TGTGCTAGTGGTTCGCACCAGCAGGGGGCGCGGGAAGAAAAACTGTTTTTT.

This clone was counted a few times. The chain uses TRBV27 and TRBJ1-1; 7 bases map to TRBD1. The germline V gene has CDR1 MNHEY and CDR2 SMNVEV (reference sequence). Trimming cost V 4 bases and J 0 bases; bases outside gene matches: 5. The CDR3 has 15 residues. For the CDR3, the DNA is TGTGCCAGCAGTTCTACCGGGACAGTGAACACTGAAGCTTTCTTT. It translates to CASSSTGTVNTEAFF.

The V call is TRBV9, the J call TRBJ2-7, with D perhaps matching TRBD2 (6 bases). Germline values: CDR1 SGDLS, CDR2 YYNGEE. This CDR3 contains 15 residues. The ends were cut back, 0 bases at V and 0 bases at J, with 10 bases in the middle. The CDR3 spells CASSVDRGSSYEQYF. The DNA for the CDR3 is TGTGCCAGCAGCGTAGATCGGGGGAGCTCCTACGAGCAGTACTTC.

The chain combines TRBV5-1 with TRBJ2-7; 7 bases map to TRBD1. The CDR3 runs 13 residues. Looked up from germline, CDR1 is SGHRS and CDR2 is YFSETQ. Trimming cost V 2 bases and J 5 bases; bases outside gene matches: 4. CDR3 sequence reads: CASSFRGHDEQYF. CDR3 DNA: TGCGCCAGCAGCTTTAGGGGGCACGACGAGCAGTACTTC.

Concerning this clone: Distinct nucleotide sequences in the sample also encode this CDR3. This rearrangement joins TRBV2 to TRBJ1-5, with D maybe TRBD1 (5 bases). The germline gives CDR1 SNHLY, CDR2 FYNNEI. V was shortened by 10 bases and J by 3 bases, with 13 bases between the two germline ends. The CDR3 sequence is 13 residues long. The CDR3 protein is CANDREFNQPQHF. The CDR3, as DNA: TGTGCCAACGACAGAGAATTCAATCAGCCCCAGCATTTT.

This clone appeared a few times. This sequence joins TRBV7-8 and TRBJ1-6; no reliable D call. Trimming removed 6 bases from V and 1 base from J, with 10 bases in between. Looked up from germline, CDR1 is SGHVS and CDR2 is FQNEAQ. The CDR3 contains 15 residues. The CDR3 is CASRQTRSYNSPLHF. The CDR3 bases are TGTGCCAGCAGGCAAACCAGGTCCTATAATTCACCCCTCCACTTT.

The chain links TRBV18 to TRBJ2-1; D is uncertain. This CDR3 region has 16 residues. V lost 3 bases to trimming and J lost 4 bases, with 16 bases between them. CDR1 and CDR2 (germline): KGHSH, LQKENI. CDR3 region: CASSPLSIRGYNEQFF. The CDR3, as DNA: TGTGCCAGCTCACCCTTATCCATTCGCGGATACAATGAGCAGTTCTTC.

The chain joins TRBV4-1 to TRBJ1-5; TRBD1 agrees at 9 bases. Germline assignment: CDR1 MGHRA and CDR2 YSYEKL. The V gene end was trimmed by 4 bases and the J gene end by 3 bases; junction bases not matched to a gene: 10. The CDR3 totals 17 residues. In DNA, the CDR3 is TGCGCCAGCAGCCCCCGCACCGGGACAGGGAACAATCAGCCCCAGCATTTT. Its protein is CASSPRTGTGNNQPQHF.

The chain uses TRBV19 and TRBJ2-3; TRBD2 might be the D (7 bases). Germline lookup yields CDR1 LNHDA and CDR2 SQIVND (reference sequence). V was trimmed by 7 bases and J by 4 bases, leaving 18 bases between them. This CDR3 comprises 15 residues. The CDR3 loop reads CASTIGGQGSDTQYF. The CDR3 coding sequence is TGTGCCAGTACAATCGGGGGGCAGGGGTCAGATACGCAGTATTTT.

A few counts support this clone. CDR3 protein: CASSLVRARGTEAFF. The CDR3 region has the DNA TGTGCCAGCAGTTTAGTCCGCGCGCGGGGGACAGAAGCTTTCTTT. The J gene is TRBJ1-1, the V gene TRBV28; D possibly corresponds to TRBD1 (6 bases). The V and J ends lost 2 bases and 8 bases respectively, with 18 bases between them. This CDR3 has 15 residues. CDR1 MDHEN and CDR2 SYDVKM come from the germline V gene.

The CDR3 protein is CASSLARGLDTEAFF. CDR3 bases: TGCGCCAGCAGCCTTGCCAGGGGGCTTGACACTGAAGCTTTCTTT. V gene TRBV5-1 combines with J gene TRBJ1-1, with TRBD1 identical over 8 bases. With V trimmed by 4 bases and J by 3 bases, 8 bases remained unmatched. Germline V gene sequence: CDR1 SGHRS, CDR2 YFSETQ. The CDR3 sequence is 15 residues long.

The chain couples TRBV6-5 to TRBJ2-7, with 10 bases identical to TRBD2. The CDR3 extends over 14 amino acids. V shed 5 bases and J 4 bases; nucleotides not matched to a gene: 5. CDR1 is MNHEY, CDR2 SVGAGI, per germline. The CDR3 reads CASSTSGDLYEQYF. CDR3 DNA: TGTGCCAGCAGTACTAGCGGGGACCTTTACGAGCAGTACTTC.

This clone was found once. The J gene is TRBJ2-3, the V gene TRBV5-1; 8 bases agree with TRBD2. The CDR3 is made up of 15 amino acids. V lost 3 bases to trimming and J lost 1 base; unmatched junction nucleotides: 4. CDR1 SGHRS and CDR2 YFSETQ come from the germline V gene. CDR3 sequence reads: CASSSQAGGTDTQYF. CDR3 coding DNA: TGCGCCAGCAGCTCCCAAGCGGGGGGCACAGATACGCAGTATTTT.

This chain connects TRBV6-6 to TRBJ2-6; TRBD2 matches 7 bases. J gave up 0 bases and V 4 bases, and 3 bases lay outside the gene matches. CDR3 size: 16 residues. From germline, CDR1 is MNHNY and CDR2 SVGAGI (reference sequence). CDR3 sequence: CASSWEGSSGANVLTF. For the CDR3, the DNA is TGTGCCAGCAGTTGGGAGGGGAGCTCTGGGGCCAACGTCCTGACTTTC.

The gene calls are TRBV9 and TRBJ1-1, with 8 positions matching TRBD1. CDR3 size: 17 residues. V shed 0 bases and J 5 bases; nucleotides not matched to a gene: 12. CDR1 is SGDLS, CDR2 YYNGEE, per germline. CDR3 in DNA: TGTGCCAGCAGCGTAGAAGGACAGGGTCTTGGAAGTACTGAAGCTTTCTTT. It encodes CASSVEGQGLGSTEAFF. Full variable domain (outside the CDR3, taken from reference TRBV9 and TRBJ1-1): DSGVTQTPKHLITATGQRVTLRCSPRSGDLSVYWYQQSLDQGLQFLIQYYNGEERAKGNILERFSAQQFPDLHSELNLSSLELGDSALYFCASSVEGQGLGSTEAFFGQGTRLTVV.

The chain couples TRBV9 to TRBJ2-1; perhaps TRBD1 as D (5 bases). This CDR3 spans 15 amino acids. Trimming cost V 0 bases and J 6 bases, with 13 bases left between them. Looked up from germline, CDR1 is SGDLS and CDR2 is YYNGEE. CDR3 protein: CASSVDQDIPNEQFF. The DNA for the CDR3 is TGTGCCAGCAGCGTAGATCAGGACATACCCAATGAGCAGTTCTTC.

The V gene is TRBV6-6, the J gene TRBJ1-3; D is ambiguous. V gave up 7 bases and J gave up 0 bases, with 13 bases separating them. The germline V gene encodes CDR1 MNHNY and CDR2 SVGAGI (reference sequence). This CDR3 region has 15 residues. The CDR3 protein is CASKRAVTSGNTIYF. The DNA of the CDR3 is TGTGCCAGCAAACGTGCAGTCACCTCTGGAAACACCATATATTTT.